What follows is one TCR beta chain and its context. The specificity of this receptor is unknown. No clone much larger than this one lies a single base away; base qualities are absent. This specimen comes from a study of technical replicates of blood from a handful of donors (dated by TCRdb to between 2016 and 2019). Looking up the germline V gene yields CDR1 SGHDN and CDR2 FVKESK. The CDR3 has 18 amino acids, counting the end cysteine and phenylalanine. Here the CDR3 DNA is all that survives: 54 bases in frame from base 1. V has 0 bases trimmed and J has 6 bases trimmed; junction bases matching no gene number 13. Library preparation employed the immunoSEQ multiplex PCR assay. Imported from immuneACCESS, the table was reduced by TCRdb to in-frame sequences with V and J called. These copies leave out some clones; in studies compared against another copy, an unresolved V gene accounts for under half, and the cause of the remainder is not known. Within this sample are 68,000 or so clones, with about 97% of them counted one time only. The ten most abundant clones make up approximately 0.3% of the sample.

This receptor was taken from a human donor in good health. In this chain, TRBV14 is recombined with TRBJ2-1; 8 bases in the junction line up with TRBD1. Material for sequencing was T cells isolated from PBMCs. Here is the DNA: TGTGCCAGCAGCCAAGAAGGCAGGGGGCTTCACTATAGCAATGAGCAGTTCTTC. This translates into CASSQEGRGLHYSNEQFF.